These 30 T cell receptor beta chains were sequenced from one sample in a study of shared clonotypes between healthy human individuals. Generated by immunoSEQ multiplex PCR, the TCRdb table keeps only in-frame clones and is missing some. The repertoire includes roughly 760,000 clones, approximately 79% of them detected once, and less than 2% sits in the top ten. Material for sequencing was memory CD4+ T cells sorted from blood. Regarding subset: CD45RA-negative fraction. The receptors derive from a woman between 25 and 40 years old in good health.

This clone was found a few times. The CDR3 region is CASSDRDPVGAFF. The CDR3 bases are TGTGCCAGCAGCGACCGGGATCCAGTGGGAGCTTTCTTT. The chain combines TRBV2 with TRBJ1-1, with no clear D. Looked up from germline, CDR1 is SNHLY and CDR2 is FYNNEI. CDR3 length: 13 residues. Between the trimmed V and J ends, which lost 6 bases and 10 bases, there was a span of 18 bases.

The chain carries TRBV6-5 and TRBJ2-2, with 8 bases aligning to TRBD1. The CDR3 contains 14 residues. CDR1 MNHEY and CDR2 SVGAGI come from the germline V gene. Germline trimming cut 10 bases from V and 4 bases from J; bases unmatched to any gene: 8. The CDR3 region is CATKQGVGTGELFF. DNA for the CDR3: TGTGCCACCAAACAGGGGGTCGGCACCGGGGAGCTGTTTTTT.

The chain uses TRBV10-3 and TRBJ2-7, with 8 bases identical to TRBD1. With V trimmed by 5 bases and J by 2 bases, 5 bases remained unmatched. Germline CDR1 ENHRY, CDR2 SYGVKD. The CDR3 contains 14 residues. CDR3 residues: CAISPGQGTYEQYF. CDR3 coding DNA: TGTGCCATCAGTCCCGGACAGGGCACCTACGAGCAGTACTTC.

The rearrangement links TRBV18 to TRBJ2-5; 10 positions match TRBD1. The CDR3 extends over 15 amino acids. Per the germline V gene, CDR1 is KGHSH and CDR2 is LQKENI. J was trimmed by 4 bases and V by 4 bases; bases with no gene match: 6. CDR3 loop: CASSLDRGQGETQYF. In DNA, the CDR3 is TGTGCCAGCTCACTCGACAGGGGGCAGGGAGAGACCCAGTACTTC.

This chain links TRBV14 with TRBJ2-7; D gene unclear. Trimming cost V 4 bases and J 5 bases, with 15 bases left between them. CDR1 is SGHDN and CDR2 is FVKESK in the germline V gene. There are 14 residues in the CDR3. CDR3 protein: CASSPFLDHHEQYF. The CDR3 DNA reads TGTGCCAGCAGCCCTTTCCTGGATCATCACGAGCAGTACTTC.

The CDR3, as DNA: TGTGCCAGCAGCCGTAAAGCAGGCACCAATGAGCAGTTCTTC. Its protein is CASSRKAGTNEQFF. The V call is TRBV7-8, the J call TRBJ2-1, with unresolved D. V gave up 5 bases and J gave up 6 bases, with 14 bases separating them. Per the germline V gene, CDR1 is SGHVS and CDR2 is FQNEAQ. CDR3 length equals 14 residues.

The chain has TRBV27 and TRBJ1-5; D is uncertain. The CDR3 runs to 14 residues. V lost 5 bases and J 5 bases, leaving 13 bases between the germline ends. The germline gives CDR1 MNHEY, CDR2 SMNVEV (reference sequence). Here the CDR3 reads CASSPTLGHQPQHF. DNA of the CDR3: TGTGCCAGCAGTCCCACATTGGGCCATCAGCCCCAGCATTTT.

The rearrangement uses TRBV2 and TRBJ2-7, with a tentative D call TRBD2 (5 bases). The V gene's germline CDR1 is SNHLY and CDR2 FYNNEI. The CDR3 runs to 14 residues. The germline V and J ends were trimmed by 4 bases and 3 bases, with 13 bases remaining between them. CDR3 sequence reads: CASSAWGDYYEQYF. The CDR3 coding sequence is TGTGCCAGCAGTGCATGGGGAGATTACTACGAGCAGTACTTC.

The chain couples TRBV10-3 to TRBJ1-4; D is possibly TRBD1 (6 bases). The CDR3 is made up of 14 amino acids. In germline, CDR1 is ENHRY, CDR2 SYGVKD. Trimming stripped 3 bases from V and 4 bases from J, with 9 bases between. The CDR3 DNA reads TGTGCCATCAGTGACAGGGGAAATAATGAAAAACTGTTTTTT. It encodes CAISDRGNNEKLFF.

The CDR3 DNA reads TGTGCCAGTAGCGAACAGGGGATGAAAAACATTCAGTACTTC. Its protein is CASSEQGMKNIQYF. The V call is TRBV6-1, the J call TRBJ2-4; TRBD1 matches 7 bases. Germline V gene sequence: CDR1 MNHNS, CDR2 SASEGT. J lost 4 bases, V lost 9 bases, and 9 bases had no gene match. The CDR3 is made up of 14 amino acids.

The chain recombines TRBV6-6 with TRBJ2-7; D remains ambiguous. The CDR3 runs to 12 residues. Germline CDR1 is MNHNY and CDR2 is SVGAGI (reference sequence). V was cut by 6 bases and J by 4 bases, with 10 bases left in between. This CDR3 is CASSPDRYEQYF. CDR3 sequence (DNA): TGTGCCAGCAGCCCGGACCGATACGAGCAGTACTTC.

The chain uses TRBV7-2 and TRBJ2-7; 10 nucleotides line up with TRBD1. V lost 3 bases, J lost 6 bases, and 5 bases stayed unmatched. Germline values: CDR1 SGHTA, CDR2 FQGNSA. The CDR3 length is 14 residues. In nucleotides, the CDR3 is TGTGCCAGCAGCTTCCGGACAGGGGGTTCCGAGCAGTACTTC. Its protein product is CASSFRTGGSEQYF.

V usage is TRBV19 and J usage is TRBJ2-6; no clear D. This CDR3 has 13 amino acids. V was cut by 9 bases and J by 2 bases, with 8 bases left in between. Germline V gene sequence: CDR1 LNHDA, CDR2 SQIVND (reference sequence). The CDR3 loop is CASQKPGANVLTF. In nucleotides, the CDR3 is TGTGCCAGCCAAAAACCTGGGGCCAACGTCCTGACTTTC.

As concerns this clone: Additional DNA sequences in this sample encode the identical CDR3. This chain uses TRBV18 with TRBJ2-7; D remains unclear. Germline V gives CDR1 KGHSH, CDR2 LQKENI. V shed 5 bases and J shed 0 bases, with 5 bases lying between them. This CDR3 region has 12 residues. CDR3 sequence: CASSSSSYEQYF. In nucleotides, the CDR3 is TGTGCCAGCTCATCGAGCTCCTACGAGCAGTACTTC.

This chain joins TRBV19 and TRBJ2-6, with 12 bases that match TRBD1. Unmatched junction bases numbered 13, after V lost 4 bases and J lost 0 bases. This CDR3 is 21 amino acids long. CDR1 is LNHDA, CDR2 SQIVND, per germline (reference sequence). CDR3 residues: CASSSAGRGTGGLSGANVLTF. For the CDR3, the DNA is TGTGCCAGTAGTAGCGCGGGGCGAGGGACAGGGGGCCTCTCTGGGGCCAACGTCCTGACTTTC.

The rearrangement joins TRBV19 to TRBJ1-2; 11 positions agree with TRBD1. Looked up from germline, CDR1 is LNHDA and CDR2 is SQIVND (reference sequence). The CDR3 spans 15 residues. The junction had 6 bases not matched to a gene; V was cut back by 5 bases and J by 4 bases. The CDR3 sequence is CASSDGQGALYGYTF. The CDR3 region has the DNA TGTGCCAGTAGTGACGGACAGGGGGCTCTCTATGGCTACACCTTC.

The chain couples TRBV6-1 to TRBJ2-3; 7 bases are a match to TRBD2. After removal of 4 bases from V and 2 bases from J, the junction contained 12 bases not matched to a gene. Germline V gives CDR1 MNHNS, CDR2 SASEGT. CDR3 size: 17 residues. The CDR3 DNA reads TGTGCCAGCAGTGTAGTGCGGGGAGGGAAAAACACAGATACGCAGTATTTT. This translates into CASSVVRGGKNTDTQYF.

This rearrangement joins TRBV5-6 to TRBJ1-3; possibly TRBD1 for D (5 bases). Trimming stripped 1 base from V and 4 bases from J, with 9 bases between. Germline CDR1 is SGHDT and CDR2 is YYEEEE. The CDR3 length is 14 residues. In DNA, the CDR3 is TGTGCCAGCAGCTTGTATCAGGGCGGAAACACCATATATTTT. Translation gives CASSLYQGGNTIYF.

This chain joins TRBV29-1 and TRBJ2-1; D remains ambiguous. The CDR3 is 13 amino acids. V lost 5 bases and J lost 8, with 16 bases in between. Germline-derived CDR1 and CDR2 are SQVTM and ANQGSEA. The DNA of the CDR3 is TGCAGCGTTACCGACTTGGGGTTCCATGAGCAGTTCTTC. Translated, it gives CSVTDLGFHEQFF.

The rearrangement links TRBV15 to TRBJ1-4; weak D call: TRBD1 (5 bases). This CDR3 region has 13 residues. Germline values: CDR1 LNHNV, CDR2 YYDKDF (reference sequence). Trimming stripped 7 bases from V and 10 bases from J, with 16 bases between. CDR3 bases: TGTGCCACCACCCTTGGGGAAGGGACAAAACTGTTTTTT. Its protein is CATTLGEGTKLFF.

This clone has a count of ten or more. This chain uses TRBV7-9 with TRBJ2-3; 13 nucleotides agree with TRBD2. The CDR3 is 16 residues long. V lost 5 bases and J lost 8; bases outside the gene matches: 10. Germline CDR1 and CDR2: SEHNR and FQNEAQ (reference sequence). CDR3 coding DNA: TGTGCCAGCAGCCCCGGGACTAGCGGGGCAGCAGCTACGCAGTATTTT. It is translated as CASSPGTSGAAATQYF.

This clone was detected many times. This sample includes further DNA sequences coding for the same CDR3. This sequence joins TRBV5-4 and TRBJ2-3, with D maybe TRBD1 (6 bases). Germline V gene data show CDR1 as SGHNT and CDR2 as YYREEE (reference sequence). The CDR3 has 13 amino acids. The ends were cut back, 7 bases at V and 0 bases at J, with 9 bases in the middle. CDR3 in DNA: TGTGCCAGCCGCAGGGGAAGCACAGATACGCAGTATTTT. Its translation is CASRRGSTDTQYF.

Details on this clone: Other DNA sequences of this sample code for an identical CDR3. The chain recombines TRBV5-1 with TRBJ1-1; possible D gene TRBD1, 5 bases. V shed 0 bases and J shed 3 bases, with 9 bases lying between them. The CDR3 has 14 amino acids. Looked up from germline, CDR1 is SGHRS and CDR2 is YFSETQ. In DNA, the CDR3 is TGCGCCAGCAGCTTGGTTCAGGGTGACACTGAAGCTTTCTTT. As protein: CASSLVQGDTEAFF.

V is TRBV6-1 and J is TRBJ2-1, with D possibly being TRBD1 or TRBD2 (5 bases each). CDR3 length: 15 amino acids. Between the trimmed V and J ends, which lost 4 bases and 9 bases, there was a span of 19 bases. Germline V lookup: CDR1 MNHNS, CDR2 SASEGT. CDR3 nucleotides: TGTGCCAGCAGTGTGGTCTGGGACGCAGCCCGTGAGCAGTTCTTC. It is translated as CASSVVWDAAREQFF.

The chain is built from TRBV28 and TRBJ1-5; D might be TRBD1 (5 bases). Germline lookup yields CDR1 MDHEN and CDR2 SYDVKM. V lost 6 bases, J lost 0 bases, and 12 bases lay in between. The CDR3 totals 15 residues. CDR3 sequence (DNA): TGTGCCAGCAGGGTTGGGGCTTTTAGCAATCAGCCCCAGCATTTT. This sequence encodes CASRVGAFSNQPQHF.

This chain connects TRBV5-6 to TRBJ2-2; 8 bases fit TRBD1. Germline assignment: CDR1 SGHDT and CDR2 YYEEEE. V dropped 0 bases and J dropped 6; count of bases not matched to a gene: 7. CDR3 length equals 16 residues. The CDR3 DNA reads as TGTGCCAGCAGCTTGGACAGGGGGGCGTTATCCGGGGAGCTGTTTTTT. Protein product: CASSLDRGALSGELFF.

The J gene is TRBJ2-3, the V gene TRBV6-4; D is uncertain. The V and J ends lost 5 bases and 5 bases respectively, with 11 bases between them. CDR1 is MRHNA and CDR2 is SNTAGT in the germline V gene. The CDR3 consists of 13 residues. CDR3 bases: TGTGCCAGCAGTCAGATTTCCGGAGATACGCAGTATTTT. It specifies CASSQISGDTQYF.

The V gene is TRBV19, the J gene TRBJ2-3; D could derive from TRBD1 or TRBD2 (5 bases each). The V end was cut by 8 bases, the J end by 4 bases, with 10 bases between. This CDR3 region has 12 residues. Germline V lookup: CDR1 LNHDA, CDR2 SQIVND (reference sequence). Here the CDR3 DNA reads TGTGCCAGTGATATGGGGGCAGATACGCAGTATTTT. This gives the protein CASDMGADTQYF.

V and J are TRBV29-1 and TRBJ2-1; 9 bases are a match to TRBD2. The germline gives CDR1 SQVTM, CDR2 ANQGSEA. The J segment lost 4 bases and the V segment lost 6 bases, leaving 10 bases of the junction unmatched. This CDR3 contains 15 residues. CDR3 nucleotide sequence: TGCAGCGTGCCAGGGGGTAGCGGGAGTTACAATGAGCAGTTCTTC. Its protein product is CSVPGGSGSYNEQFF.

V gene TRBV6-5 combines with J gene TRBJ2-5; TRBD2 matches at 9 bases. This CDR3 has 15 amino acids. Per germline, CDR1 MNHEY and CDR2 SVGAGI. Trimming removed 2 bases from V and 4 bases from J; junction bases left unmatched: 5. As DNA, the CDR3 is TGTGCCAGCAGTTACGGTAGCGGGAGTGTAGAGACCCAGTACTTC. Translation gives CASSYGSGSVETQYF.